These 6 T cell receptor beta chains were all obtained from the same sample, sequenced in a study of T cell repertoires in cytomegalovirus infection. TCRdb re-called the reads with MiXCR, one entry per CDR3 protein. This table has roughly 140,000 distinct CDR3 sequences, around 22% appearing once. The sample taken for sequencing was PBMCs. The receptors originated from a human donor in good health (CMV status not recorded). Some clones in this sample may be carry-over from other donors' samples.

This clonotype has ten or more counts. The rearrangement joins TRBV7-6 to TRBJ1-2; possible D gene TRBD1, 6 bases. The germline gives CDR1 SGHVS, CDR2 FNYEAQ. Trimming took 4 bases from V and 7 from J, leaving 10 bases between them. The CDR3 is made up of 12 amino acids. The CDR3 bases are TGTGCCAGCAGCTCAGGGGCGACTGGCTACACCTTC. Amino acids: CASSSGATGYTF.

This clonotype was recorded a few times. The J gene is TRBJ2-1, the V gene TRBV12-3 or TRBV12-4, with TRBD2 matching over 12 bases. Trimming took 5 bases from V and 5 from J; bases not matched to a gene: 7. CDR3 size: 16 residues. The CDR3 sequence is CASSPRTSGEHNEQFF. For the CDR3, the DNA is TGTGCCAGCAGTCCCAGGACTAGCGGGGAGCACAATGAGCAGTTCTTC.

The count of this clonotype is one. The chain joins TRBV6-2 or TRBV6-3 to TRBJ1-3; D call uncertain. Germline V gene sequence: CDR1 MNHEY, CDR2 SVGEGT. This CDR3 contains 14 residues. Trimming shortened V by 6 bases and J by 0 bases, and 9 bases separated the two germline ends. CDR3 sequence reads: CASREESSGNTIYF. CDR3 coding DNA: TGTGCCAGCAGAGAGGAGAGCTCTGGAAACACCATATATTTT.

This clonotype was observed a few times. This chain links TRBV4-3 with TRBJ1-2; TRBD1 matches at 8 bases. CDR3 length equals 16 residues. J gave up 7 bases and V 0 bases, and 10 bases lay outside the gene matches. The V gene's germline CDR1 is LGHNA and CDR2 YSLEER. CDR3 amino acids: CASSQEGQDLPGGYTF. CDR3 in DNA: TGCGCCAGCAGCCAAGAGGGACAGGACCTACCGGGTGGCTACACCTTC.

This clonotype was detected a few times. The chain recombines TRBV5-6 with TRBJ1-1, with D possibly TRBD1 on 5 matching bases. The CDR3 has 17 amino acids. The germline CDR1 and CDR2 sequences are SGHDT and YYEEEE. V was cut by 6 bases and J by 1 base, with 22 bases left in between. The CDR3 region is CASNPGGKFFRNTEAFF. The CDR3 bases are TGTGCCAGCAACCCTGGGGGTAAGTTTTTTCGGAACACTGAAGCTTTCTTT.

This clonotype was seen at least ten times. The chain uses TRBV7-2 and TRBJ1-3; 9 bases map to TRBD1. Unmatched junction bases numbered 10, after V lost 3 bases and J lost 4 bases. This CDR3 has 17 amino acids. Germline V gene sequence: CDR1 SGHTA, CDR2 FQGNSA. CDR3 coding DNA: TGTGCCAGCAGCTTCGCCCTACAGGGGGCGAAAGGAAACACCATATATTTT. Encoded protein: CASSFALQGAKGNTIYF.